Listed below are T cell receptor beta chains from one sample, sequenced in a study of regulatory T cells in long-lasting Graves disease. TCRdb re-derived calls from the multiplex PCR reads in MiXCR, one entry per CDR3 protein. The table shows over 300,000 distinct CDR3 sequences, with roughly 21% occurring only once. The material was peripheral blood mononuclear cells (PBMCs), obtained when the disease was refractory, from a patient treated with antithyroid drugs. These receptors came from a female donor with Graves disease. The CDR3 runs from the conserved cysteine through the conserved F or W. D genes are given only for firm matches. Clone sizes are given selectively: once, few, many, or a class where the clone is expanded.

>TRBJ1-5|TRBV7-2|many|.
TGTGCCAGCAGCTTAGGGGGGCCCAATCAGCCCCAGCATTTT
CASSLGGPNQPQHF
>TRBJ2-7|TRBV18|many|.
TGTGCCAGCTCACTGGACGCCTACGAGCAGTACTTC
CASSLDAYEQYF
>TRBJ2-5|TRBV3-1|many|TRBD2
TGTGCCAGCAGGAGGGCGGGAGAAGAGACCCAGTACTTC
CASRRAGEETQYF
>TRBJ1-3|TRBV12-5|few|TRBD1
TGTGCTACCGGACAGGGCTCCTCTGGAAACACCATATATTTT
CATGQGSSGNTIYF
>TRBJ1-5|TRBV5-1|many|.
TGCGCCAGCAGCTTCGGGGGGAGGCCCACTGAACCCCAGCATTTT
CASSFGGRPTEPQHF
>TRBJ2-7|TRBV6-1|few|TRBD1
TGTGCCAGCAGTGAATTTAGTACAGGGGCAGTCGAGCAGTACTTC
CASSEFSTGAVEQYF
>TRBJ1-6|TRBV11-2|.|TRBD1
TGTGCCAGCAGTCCCCACTCAGGGGGGGGTTCACCCCTCCACTTT
CASSPHSGGGSPLHF
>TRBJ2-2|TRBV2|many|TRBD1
TGTGCCAGCAGCGGGACAGGTAACACCGGGGAGCTGTTTTTT
CASSGTGNTGELFF
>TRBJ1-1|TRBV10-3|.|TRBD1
TGTGCCATCAGTTACCGGGTACAGGGGCCGAGCACTGAAGCTTTCTTT
CAISYRVQGPSTEAFF
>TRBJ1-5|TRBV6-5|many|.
TGTGCCAGCAGTTATAGGTATCAGCCCCAGCATTTT
CASSYRYQPQHF
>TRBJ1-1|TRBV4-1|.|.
TGCGCCAGCAGCCAATTTGTAAGGACTGAAGCTTTCTTT
CASSQFVRTEAFF
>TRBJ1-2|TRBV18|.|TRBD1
TGTGCCAGCTCCTACGGACAGGATGGCCACACCTTC
CASSYGQDGHTF
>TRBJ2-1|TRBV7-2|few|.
TGTGCCAGCAGCATCCGGGGACCAGGGGACAATGAGCAGTTCTTC
CASSIRGPGDNEQFF